This TCR beta chain was identified during a study of technical replicates of blood from a few donors. The table came from immunoSEQ multiplex PCR; TCRdb's copy has only in-frame clones and leaves some out. In the table there are tens of thousands of clones, roughly 92% of which are singletons. Germline values: CDR1 SGHVS, CDR2 FNYEAQ. The CDR3 has 13 residues. The V end was cut by 5 bases, the J end by 9 bases, with 14 bases between. The sequence was collected from a human donor in good health. The V and J genes are TRBV7-6 and TRBJ2-1; the D is unclear. The specimen was T cells isolated from PBMCs. The CDR3 DNA reads as TGTGCCAGCAGCCCTGTCCCCCCCGGTGAGCAGTTCTTC. Translation: CASSPVPPGEQFF. The full variable domain, completed using reference TRBV7-6 and TRBJ2-1, is GAGVSQSPRYKVTKRGQDVALRCDPISGHVSLYWYRQALGQGPEFLTYFNYEAQQDKSGLPNDRFSAERPEGSISTLTIQRTEQRDSAMYRCASSPVPPGEQFFGPGTRLTVL.